The 24 T cell receptor beta chains below were found in one sample sequenced in a study of cytomegalovirus exposure and HLA in healthy donors. The PCR ran on 60 Vbeta and 13 Jbeta primers. The repertoire was sequenced with immunoSEQ multiplex PCR; TCRdb's copy has only in-frame clones and lacks some. This sample yields about 120,000 clones, of which 67% are seen a single time; roughly 8.3% belongs to the top ten. Sequencing input: PBMCs. Every receptor here comes from a man younger than 35 in good health and CMV-seropositive.

The chain is built from TRBV2 and TRBJ1-2, with D possibly TRBD1 on 5 matching bases. The V end was cut by 6 bases, the J end by 2 bases, with 16 bases between. Germline V gives CDR1 SNHLY, CDR2 FYNNEI. This CDR3 region has 15 residues. In DNA, the CDR3 is TGTGCCAGCAGCAGGGACTCTCAAATAAACTATGGCTACACCTTC. This sequence encodes CASSRDSQINYGYTF.

This clone has only one observation. V is TRBV5-6 and J is TRBJ1-4, with 7 bases fitting TRBD1. After removal of 5 bases from V and 8 bases from J, the junction contained 6 bases not matched to a gene. Germline assignment: CDR1 SGHDT and CDR2 YYEEEE. The CDR3 runs to 13 residues. The CDR3 DNA is TGTGCCAGCAGGCGCCGGGACAGAGAAAAACTGTTTTTT. It translates to CASRRRDREKLFF.

J is TRBJ2-1 and V is TRBV28; 11 nucleotides match TRBD2. The J segment lost 7 bases and the V segment lost 2 bases, leaving 16 bases of the junction unmatched. Germline V gene data show CDR1 as MDHEN and CDR2 as SYDVKM. The CDR3 sequence is 19 residues long. The CDR3 nucleotides are TGTGCCAGCAGTTTACCCCATTTCCGGATAGCGGGGGGGCATAATGAGCAGTTCTTC. As protein: CASSLPHFRIAGGHNEQFF.

This rearrangement joins TRBV2 to TRBJ2-2, with D unresolved. The germline V gene encodes CDR1 SNHLY and CDR2 FYNNEI. There are 14 residues in the CDR3. Trimming took off 7 bases at V and 2 bases at J, with 11 bases between the two ends. The CDR3 sequence: CASKYATNTGELFF. CDR3 nucleotide sequence: TGTGCCAGCAAGTACGCGACTAACACCGGGGAGCTGTTTTTT. Complete variable domain (other parts from reference TRBV2 and TRBJ2-2): EPEVTQTPSHQVTQMGQEVILRCVPISNHLYFYWYRQILGQKVEFLVSFYNNEISEKSEIFDDQFSVERPDGSNFTLKIRSTKLEDSAMYFCASKYATNTGELFFGEGSRLTVL.

The chain carries TRBV28 and TRBJ1-5; D call uncertain. The CDR3 loop spans 14 amino acids. The V end lost 7 bases, the J end lost 1 base, and 11 bases lay between the germline ends. The germline gives CDR1 MDHEN, CDR2 SYDVKM. CDR3 DNA sequence: TGTGCCAGCATCTCTCTTATAAGCAATCAGCCCCAGCATTTT. The encoded protein is CASISLISNQPQHF.

The CDR3 region is CASSVGETYSGANVLTF. CDR3 bases: TGTGCCAGCAGCGTGGGGGAGACATACTCTGGGGCCAACGTCCTGACTTTC. The V call is TRBV5-5, the J call TRBJ2-6; D possibly uses TRBD1 or TRBD2 (5 bases each). This CDR3 has 17 amino acids. V was shortened by 4 bases and J by 0 bases, with 14 bases between the two germline ends. CDR1 is SGHKS, CDR2 YYEKEE, per germline (reference sequence).

The chain couples TRBV6-5 to TRBJ2-2; 10 bases line up with TRBD1. CDR3 size: 15 residues. CDR1 is MNHEY, CDR2 SVGAGI, per germline. Trimming cost V 6 bases and J 5 bases; bases outside gene matches: 6. The CDR3 spells CASRRDRGLTGELFF. CDR3 nucleotides: TGTGCCAGCAGACGAGACAGGGGGCTGACCGGGGAGCTGTTTTTT.

This clone was observed a handful of times. The rearrangement uses TRBV27 and TRBJ1-1; the D is unclear. CDR1 MNHEY and CDR2 SMNVEV come from the germline V gene (reference sequence). This CDR3 is built from 13 residues. V gave up 5 bases and J gave up 0 bases, with 7 bases separating them. The CDR3 sequence: CASSPRLNTEAFF. CDR3 sequence (DNA): TGTGCCAGCAGTCCCCGGTTGAACACTGAAGCTTTCTTT.

This chain joins TRBV28 and TRBJ1-6, with unresolved D. The CDR3 is made up of 15 amino acids. CDR1 and CDR2 (germline): MDHEN, SYDVKM. V was cut by 2 bases and J by 8 bases, with 13 bases left in between. This chain's CDR3 is CASSLRWESYSPLHF. The CDR3, as DNA: TGTGCCAGCAGTTTAAGGTGGGAGAGCTATTCACCCCTCCACTTT.

This rearrangement joins TRBV7-9 to TRBJ2-7; unclear D gene. Germline CDR1 is SEHNR and CDR2 is FQNEAQ (reference sequence). V lost 6 bases and J 1 base, leaving 13 bases between the germline ends. The CDR3 length is 14 residues. The CDR3 spells CASSSLSESYEQYF. CDR3 DNA sequence: TGTGCCAGCAGTTCTCTATCCGAATCCTACGAGCAGTACTTC.

This clone was detected a few times. V is TRBV7-9 and J is TRBJ1-4, with a tentative D call TRBD1 (6 bases). The CDR3 consists of 16 residues. Per germline, CDR1 SEHNR and CDR2 FQNEAQ (reference sequence). The V end lost 1 base, the J end lost 4 bases, and 13 bases lay between the germline ends. Written as DNA, the CDR3 is TGTGCCAGCAGCTTAGTGGAAGGACAGAGTAATGAAAAACTGTTTTTT. This gives the protein CASSLVEGQSNEKLFF. The whole variable domain, remainder taken from reference TRBV7-9 and TRBJ1-4, is DTGVSQNPRHKITKRGQNVTFRCDPISEHNRLYWYRQTLGQGPEFLTYFQNEAQLEKSRLLSDRFSAERPKGSFSTLEIQRTEQGDSAMYLCASSLVEGQSNEKLFFGSGTQLSVL.

This clone appeared many times. The chain employs TRBV6-6 and TRBJ2-7; D is perhaps TRBD1 (6 bases). The CDR3 totals 14 residues. Germline CDR1 MNHNY, CDR2 SVGAGI (reference sequence). Trimming stripped 6 bases from V and 8 bases from J, with 20 bases between. The chain's CDR3 is CASSPAAGAYQQYF. As DNA, the CDR3 is TGTGCCAGCAGCCCAGCGGCAGGGGCATACCAGCAGTACTTC.

The chain joins TRBV28 to TRBJ1-1, with D possibly being TRBD1 (5 bases). The germline V gene encodes CDR1 MDHEN and CDR2 SYDVKM. With 4 bases removed from V and 10 bases from J, the gap between germline ends came to 13 bases. The CDR3 consists of 12 residues. The CDR3 loop reads CASSYQGLGAFF. DNA for the CDR3: TGTGCCAGCAGTTACCAGGGTCTTGGAGCTTTCTTT.

A single count supports this clone. The chain recombines TRBV2 with TRBJ2-2; D is perhaps TRBD1 (5 bases). The germline V and J ends were trimmed by 2 bases and 6 bases, with 10 bases remaining between them. In germline, CDR1 is SNHLY, CDR2 FYNNEI. The CDR3 covers 14 residues. The CDR3 sequence: CASSEMQGSGELFF. The DNA of the CDR3 is TGTGCCAGCAGTGAAATGCAGGGTTCCGGGGAGCTGTTTTTT.

The chain recombines TRBV6-5 with TRBJ1-6; possibly TRBD1 for D (5 bases). Trimming removed 5 bases at V and 9 bases at J, with 17 bases between. This CDR3 spans 15 amino acids. The germline CDR1 and CDR2 sequences are MNHEY and SVGAGI. The CDR3 DNA reads as TGTGCCAGCAGTAGGGATGGGGGGTTGGGTTCACCCCTCCACTTT. Amino acids: CASSRDGGLGSPLHF.

V and J are TRBV11-3 and TRBJ2-7, with 8 positions matching TRBD1. The J segment lost 0 bases and the V segment lost 4 bases, leaving 11 bases of the junction unmatched. This CDR3 comprises 17 residues. Germline V gene lookup returns CDR1 SGHNT and CDR2 YENEEA. The CDR3 DNA follows: TGTGCCAGCAGCTCCAGACAGGGGCCCCCCAGCTCCTACGAGCAGTACTTC. Protein sequence: CASSSRQGPPSSYEQYF.

This chain uses TRBV5-1 with TRBJ1-4, with a weak D call TRBD1 (6 bases). The CDR3 covers 15 residues. Between the trimmed V and J ends, which lost 0 bases and 8 bases, there was a span of 14 bases. CDR1 and CDR2 from the germline V gene are SGHRS and YFSETQ. The DNA for the CDR3 is TGCGCCAGCAGCTTGGGTGGCAGGGGAAGGGAAAAACTGTTTTTT. It is translated as CASSLGGRGREKLFF.

V usage is TRBV5-6 and J usage is TRBJ2-5; 10 bases line up with TRBD2. The CDR3 covers 16 residues. V shed 4 bases and J 2 bases; nucleotides not matched to a gene: 8. Germline CDR1 reads SGHDT; CDR2 reads YYEEEE. The CDR3 sequence is CASSPRLAGEQETQYF. In DNA, the CDR3 is TGTGCCAGCAGCCCCCGACTAGCGGGCGAACAAGAGACCCAGTACTTC.

Only a few counts were recorded for this clone. V usage is TRBV7-6 and J usage is TRBJ2-2, with D possibly TRBD1 on 6 matching bases. Germline V gene data show CDR1 as SGHVS and CDR2 as FNYEAQ. The CDR3 covers 15 residues. The germline V and J ends were trimmed by 4 bases and 4 bases, with 13 bases remaining between them. CDR3 nucleotide sequence: TGTGCCAGCAGCTCGCCCTGGGACACCACCGGGGAGCTGTTTTTT. The encoded protein is CASSSPWDTTGELFF.

V and J are TRBV30 and TRBJ1-1; D remains unclear. This CDR3 is built from 13 residues. Germline assignment: CDR1 GTSNPN and CDR2 SVGIG (reference sequence). With 5 bases removed from V and 1 base from J, the gap between germline ends came to 11 bases. The CDR3 loop is CAWDREGNTEAFF. The CDR3 nucleotides read TGTGCCTGGGATAGGGAGGGGAACACTGAAGCTTTCTTT.

This chain joins TRBV7-9 and TRBJ2-1, with 7 bases identical to TRBD1. J was trimmed by 7 bases and V by 5 bases; bases with no gene match: 5. The CDR3 totals 13 residues. The germline V gene encodes CDR1 SEHNR and CDR2 FQNEAQ (reference sequence). CDR3 loop: CASSRDRDNEQFF. The CDR3, as DNA: TGTGCCAGCAGCCGTGACAGGGATAATGAGCAGTTCTTC.

The rearrangement links TRBV10-1 to TRBJ1-2, with D maybe TRBD1 (5 bases). The V end lost 4 bases, the J end lost 5 bases, and 20 bases lay between the germline ends. The CDR3 extends over 16 amino acids. The germline gives CDR1 WNHNN, CDR2 SYGVQD (reference sequence). The CDR3 coding sequence is TGCGCCAGCAGTGGAAACAATGTCGCAGGGATTTATGGCTACACCTTC. Amino acids: CASSGNNVAGIYGYTF.

This clone was seen only once. The chain carries TRBV6-6 and TRBJ2-5, with 11 nucleotides matching TRBD2. The CDR3 is made up of 16 amino acids. Germline lookup yields CDR1 MNHNY and CDR2 SVGAGI (reference sequence). After removal of 1 base from V and 7 bases from J, the junction contained 8 bases not matched to a gene. In nucleotides, the CDR3 is TGTGCCAGCAGTTACTTCGACCCGGGGACTAGCGGGACCCAGTACTTC. It encodes CASSYFDPGTSGTQYF.

The chain combines TRBV6-5 with TRBJ1-2; D is unclear. This CDR3 has 15 amino acids. Trimming took off 0 bases at V and 4 bases at J, with 12 bases between the two ends. In germline, CDR1 is MNHEY, CDR2 SVGAGI. The CDR3 loop reads CASSYSSAGVYGYTF. The CDR3 DNA is TGTGCCAGCAGTTACTCGAGCGCCGGGGTCTATGGCTACACCTTC.